This T cell receptor beta chain was sequenced for a study of shared clonotypes between healthy human individuals. In the study overall: Three plates were used per donor for CD4 naive, three for CD4 memory, two for CD8 naive and one for CD8 memory.

The CDR3 sequence is 16 residues long. CDR1 SGHRS and CDR2 YFSETQ come from the germline V gene. Produced via immunoSEQ multiplex PCR; TCRdb's table is partial and in-frame only. Counted here are about 2.2 million clones, 93% occurring once; the ten biggest clones make up approximately 1.7%. CD45RO-negative cells were positively selected for CCR7, leaving out terminally differentiated effector memory CD45RA+ cells. A note on this clone: The junction departs from the called germline gene at one end, perhaps through a read error.

The sample taken for sequencing was naive CD8+ T cells from PBMCs. V and J are TRBV5-1 and TRBJ1-2, with D possibly matching TRBD1 (5 bases). The sequence was obtained from a man between 18 and 29 years old in good health. Some clones in this sample may be carry-over from other donors' samples. The CDR3 DNA reads as TGCGCCAGCAGCTTGGATGGGGCAGGGATGGGCTATGGCTGCACCTTC. Translation: CASSLDGAGMGYGCTF. Supplemented by reference TRBV5-1 and TRBJ1-2, the full variable domain reads KAGVTQTPRYLIKTRGQQVTLSCSPISGHRSVSWYQQTPGQGLQFLFEYFSETQRNKGNFPGRFSGRQFSNSRSEMNVSTLELGDSALYLCASSLDGAGMGYGCTFGSGTRLTVV.